This record covers a single T cell receptor (beta chain). Its target is not known. This specimen comes from a study of T cell responses to AZD1222 COVID-19 vaccine. Sequenced by immunoSEQ multiplex PCR; TCRdb stores in-frame clones only, minus some. There are around 160,000 clones in the sample; roughly nine tenths occur only once, and 1% to 1.5% lies in the top ten. General study findings and limits: A rise in Spike-specific TCR breadth and depth followed two AZD1222 doses. Repertoires were obtained only post-peak T cell response.

This CDR3 spans 13 amino acids. Germline CDR1 and CDR2: LNHDA and SQIVND (reference sequence). V was pared by 10 bases and J by 9 bases, with 16 bases between. Sequencing was performed on peripheral blood, taken 28 days after the second AZD1222 dose. This receptor was taken from an adult who received the AZD1222 COVID-19 vaccine. This chain uses TRBV19 with TRBJ1-6; D unresolved. The CDR3 is CATLDAGSSPLHF. CDR3 in DNA: TGTGCCACTTTGGACGCCGGGAGTTCACCCCTCCACTTT.